One and the same sample provided the 17 T cell receptor beta chains below, sequenced in a study of monozygotic twins with inflammatory bowel disease. TCRdb re-called the 5' RACE reads and gives one entry per CDR3 protein, without DNA. The specimen's table records around 370,000 distinct CDR3 sequences. What was sequenced was blood. The receptors here all came from a human donor with ulcerative colitis or Crohn's disease, or a healthy co-twin of an affected twin (not recorded which).

The V gene is TRBV15, the J gene TRBJ1-2. Germline V gene sequence: CDR1 LNHNV, CDR2 YYDKDF (reference sequence). The CDR3 is made up of 17 amino acids. CDR3: CATSRDKSQELYYGYTF.

V is TRBV7-9 and J is TRBJ1-4; TCRdb's D gene call, TRBD1, goes unchecked for lack of DNA. Germline CDR1 and CDR2: SEHNR and FQNEAQ (reference sequence). The CDR3 loop spans 15 amino acids. Here the CDR3 reads CASSFAATGDEKLFF.

J is TRBJ2-6 and V is TRBV9; with no DNA, the TCRdb D assignment of TRBD1 cannot be verified. CDR3 length: 15 residues. The V gene's germline CDR1 is SGDLS and CDR2 YYNGEE. Here the CDR3 reads CASSVVGAGANVLTF.

This chain connects TRBV30 to TRBJ2-2; TCRdb's assignment of TRBD1 cannot be checked, as there is no DNA. Germline loops: CDR1 GTSNPN, CDR2 SVGIG (reference sequence). The CDR3 contains 13 residues. The CDR3 reads CAWSIRVSGELFF.

CDR3 protein: CANSFGGTGADIQYF. The rearrangement links TRBV7-3 to TRBJ2-4; TCRdb reports TRBD1, a call that lacks DNA to check it against. This CDR3 is 15 amino acids long. Germline loops: CDR1 SGHTA, CDR2 FQGTGA.

This chain uses TRBV6-5 with TRBJ2-5; TCRdb indicates TRBD1, and absent DNA this call remains unverified. The CDR3 is 12 residues long. Germline CDR1 reads MNHEY; CDR2 reads SVGAGI. This CDR3 reads CASNGQEETQYF.

This rearrangement joins TRBV12-3 or TRBV12-4 to TRBJ1-1; the D call of TRBD1 rests on TCRdb alone, since no DNA is present to check it. CDR3 length equals 16 residues. The CDR3 reads CVSRGTGTGGDTEAFF.

This rearrangement joins TRBV6-2 or TRBV6-3 to TRBJ2-3; as DNA is missing, the TRBD2 call by TCRdb cannot be tested. Germline loops: CDR1 MNHEY, CDR2 SVGEGT. CDR3 length: 15 amino acids. The CDR3 protein is CASGKGLLDADTQYF.

The chain is built from TRBV4-3 and TRBJ1-2. CDR3 length: 14 amino acids. Germline V CDR1 and CDR2: LGHNA, YSLEER. The chain's CDR3 is CASSQDRRTWGYTF.

This chain joins TRBV20-1 and TRBJ1-1; TCRdb's D gene call, TRBD1, goes unchecked for lack of DNA. Germline CDR1 and CDR2: DFQATT and SNEGSKA (reference sequence). The CDR3 has 12 residues. CDR3 sequence reads: CSATRQPSEAFF.

V and J are TRBV2 and TRBJ2-1; TCRdb lists TRBD1, though no DNA is available to test this call. The V gene's germline CDR1 is SNHLY and CDR2 FYNNEI. The CDR3 is 15 amino acids. The CDR3 loop is CASSEWDRGDNEQFF.

J is TRBJ2-7 and V is TRBV4-3; the D call of TRBD2 rests on TCRdb alone, since no DNA is present to check it. The CDR3 is 16 amino acids. CDR1 and CDR2 (germline): LGHNA, YSLEER. The CDR3 sequence is CASSTRLAGGTYEQYF.

The chain combines TRBV6-6 with TRBJ2-7. Looked up from germline, CDR1 is MNHNY and CDR2 is SVGAGI (reference sequence). This CDR3 has 14 amino acids. CDR3 protein: CASSYSGQDYEQYF.

The gene calls are TRBV5-1 and TRBJ1-1; TCRdb lists TRBD1, though no DNA is available to test this call. The CDR3 totals 15 residues. Germline V lookup: CDR1 SGHRS, CDR2 YFSETQ. CDR3 sequence reads: CASSYGGVMNTEAFF.

The chain recombines TRBV7-2 with TRBJ2-1; TCRdb's D gene call, TRBD1, goes unchecked for lack of DNA. Germline values: CDR1 SGHTA, CDR2 FQGNSA. The CDR3 runs 15 residues. CDR3 amino acids: CASSFGDRDFNEQFF.

The V gene is TRBV27, the J gene TRBJ1-1; TCRdb indicates TRBD1, and absent DNA this call remains unverified. The CDR3 sequence is 16 residues long. Germline CDR1 is MNHEY and CDR2 is SMNVEV (reference sequence). The CDR3 protein is CASSSRPGETNTEAFF.

The V call is TRBV6-5, the J call TRBJ1-5; TCRdb outputs TRBD1, but without DNA this stays unchecked. There are 14 residues in the CDR3. The germline gives CDR1 MNHEY, CDR2 SVGAGI. The CDR3 sequence is CASSFRVTGQPQHF.